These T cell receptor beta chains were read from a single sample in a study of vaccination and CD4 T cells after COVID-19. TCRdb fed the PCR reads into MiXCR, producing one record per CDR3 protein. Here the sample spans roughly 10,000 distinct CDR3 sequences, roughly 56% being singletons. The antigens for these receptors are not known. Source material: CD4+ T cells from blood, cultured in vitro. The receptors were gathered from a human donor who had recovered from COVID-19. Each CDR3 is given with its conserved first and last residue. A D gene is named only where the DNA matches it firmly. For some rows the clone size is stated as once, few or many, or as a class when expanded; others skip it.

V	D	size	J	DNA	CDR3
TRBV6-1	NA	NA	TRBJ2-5	TGTGCCAGCAGGGCGGAAGAGACCCAGTACTTC	CASRAEETQYF
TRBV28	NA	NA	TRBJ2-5	TGTGCCAGCAGCCAATACTCAGGGGGGGAGACCCAGTACTTC	CASSQYSGGETQYF
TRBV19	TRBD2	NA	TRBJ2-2	TGTGCCAGTAGTACACCCCGGACTAGCGGGGTCACCGGGGAGCTGTTTTTT	CASSTPRTSGVTGELFF
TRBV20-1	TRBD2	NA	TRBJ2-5	TGCAGTGCGTGGACTAGCGGGTCTCAAGAGACCCAGTACTTC	CSAWTSGSQETQYF
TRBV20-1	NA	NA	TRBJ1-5	TGCAGTGCTAGCGAGTCGGCATTAAGCAATCAGCCCCAGCATTTT	CSASESALSNQPQHF
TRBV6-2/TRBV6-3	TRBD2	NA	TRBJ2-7	TGTGCCAGCAGGGGACTAGCGGGAGCGAATACTCCCCTTTCCTACGAGCAGTACTTC	CASRGLAGANTPLSYEQYF
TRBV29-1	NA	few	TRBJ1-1	TGCAGCGTTGAAGATGGGACGGGGGGGGCTTTCTTT	CSVEDGTGGAFF
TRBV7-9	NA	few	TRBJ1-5	TGTGCCAGCAGCGAGGCTCGCCGGGGTGATAAAAATCAGCCCCAGCATTTT	CASSEARRGDKNQPQHF
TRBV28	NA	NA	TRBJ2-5	TGTGCCAGCCTACCCCAGGGGACCCAGTACTTC	CASLPQGTQYF
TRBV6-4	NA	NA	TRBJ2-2	TGTGCCAGCAGTGACAGGGACACCGGGGAGCTGTTTTTT	CASSDRDTGELFF
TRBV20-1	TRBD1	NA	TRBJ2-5	TGCAGTGCTGGATTGGGGACAGGGGAGGAGACCCAGTACTTC	CSAGLGTGEETQYF
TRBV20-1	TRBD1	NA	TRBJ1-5	TGCAGTGCTAGCTTACAGGGGGCGCGAAGCAATCAGCCCCAGCATTTT	CSASLQGARSNQPQHF
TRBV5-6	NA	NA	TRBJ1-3	TGTGCCAGCAGCTTGTATATGAGGATCAACACCATATATTTT	CASSLYMRINTIYF
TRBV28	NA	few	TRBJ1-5	TGTGCCAGCAATGAGAAGGGGGATCAGCCCCAGCATTTT	CASNEKGDQPQHF
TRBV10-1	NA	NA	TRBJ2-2	TGCGCCAGCACCGGGACGGTCGGGGAGCTGTTTTTT	CASTGTVGELFF
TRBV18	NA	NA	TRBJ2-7	TGTGCCAGCTCACCCCCGTCAGCTCGCGAGCAGTACTTC	CASSPPSAREQYF
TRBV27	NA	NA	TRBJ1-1	TGTGCCAGCAGTTTACGGACTTTAACAGGGAGCACTGAAGCTTTCTTT	CASSLRTLTGSTEAFF
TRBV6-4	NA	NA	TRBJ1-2	TGTGCCAGCAGTGAGGAGGGGCGAGGCTCACACTATGGCTACACCTTC	CASSEEGRGSHYGYTF
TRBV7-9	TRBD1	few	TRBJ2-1	TGTGCCAGCAGCTTACAGGGGGCGAGGAATGAGCAGTTCTTC	CASSLQGARNEQFF
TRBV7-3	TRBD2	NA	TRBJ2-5	TGTGCCAGCAGCCGGGACTACGGGGAGACCCAGTACTTC	CASSRDYGETQYF
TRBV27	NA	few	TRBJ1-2	TGTGCCAGCAGTTTGTCAGGGACTACTAACTATGGCTACACCTTC	CASSLSGTTNYGYTF
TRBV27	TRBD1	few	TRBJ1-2	TGTGCCAGCAGTTTATCACCGACAGGGGCCTATGGCTACACCTTC	CASSLSPTGAYGYTF
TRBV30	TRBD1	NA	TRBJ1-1	TGTGCCTGGGACCGTACAGGGGTCGCTGAAGCTTTCTTT	CAWDRTGVAEAFF
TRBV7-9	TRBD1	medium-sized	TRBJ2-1	TGTGCCAGCAGCTTGGGACAGGTTTACAATGAGCAGTTCTTC	CASSLGQVYNEQFF
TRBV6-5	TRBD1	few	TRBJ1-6	TGTGCCAGCAGTTACAGTGGACAGGGGATTTCACCCCTCCACTTT	CASSYSGQGISPLHF
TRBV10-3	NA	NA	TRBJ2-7	TGTGCCATCAGTGAGTCCGGGGCCCCAATCTACGAGCAGTACTTC	CAISESGAPIYEQYF
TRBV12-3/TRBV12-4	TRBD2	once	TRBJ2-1	TGTGCCAGCAGTCGCCAAGCCCTAGCGGGAACCAATGAGCAGTTCTTC	CASSRQALAGTNEQFF
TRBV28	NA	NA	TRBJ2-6	TGTGCCAGCAGTTCCCCCCTAGGTCTGGGGGCCAACGTCCTGACTTTC	CASSSPLGLGANVLTF
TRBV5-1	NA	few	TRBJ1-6	TGCGCCAGCAGCTTGGCCGGAGGGGCGCGGCGTGATTCACCCCTCCACTTT	CASSLAGGARRDSPLHF
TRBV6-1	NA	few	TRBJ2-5	TGTGCCAGCATTTGGGAGACCCAGTACTTC	CASIWETQYF
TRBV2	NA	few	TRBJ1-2	TGTGCCACAGCAGGGACATCGTATGGCTACACCTTC	CATAGTSYGYTF
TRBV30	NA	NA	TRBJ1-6	TGTGCCTGGAGTGTACAAGGGGTTTCACCCCTCCACTTT	CAWSVQGVSPLHF
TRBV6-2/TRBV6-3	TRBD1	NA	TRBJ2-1	TGTGCCAGCAGGACAGGGGGCAATGAGCAGTTCTTC	CASRTGGNEQFF
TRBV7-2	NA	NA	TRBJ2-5	TGTGCCAGCAGCCGCACGGAGACCCAGTACTTC	CASSRTETQYF
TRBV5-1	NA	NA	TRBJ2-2	TGCGCCAGCAGCTCTCCCGGGATCACCGGGGAGCTGTTTTTT	CASSSPGITGELFF
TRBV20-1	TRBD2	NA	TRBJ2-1	TGCAGTGCTAGAGGGTTTGGGCTAGCGGGCAACAATGAGCAGTTCTTC	CSARGFGLAGNNEQFF
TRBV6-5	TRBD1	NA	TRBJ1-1	TGTGCCAGCAGTTCGCGGACAGGGGGCGAGTGGGCTGAAGTTTTCTTT	CASSSRTGGEWAEVFF
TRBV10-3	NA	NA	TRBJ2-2	TGTGCCATCAGTGAAAGGGGTGACTTGAACACCGGGGAGCTGTTTTTT	CAISERGDLNTGELFF
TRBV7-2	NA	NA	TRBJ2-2	TGTGCCAGCAGCTTAGTAGGGCGGACGAACACCGGGGAGCTGTTTTTT	CASSLVGRTNTGELFF
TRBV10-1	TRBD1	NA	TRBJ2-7	TGCGCCAGCAGCCCCGGGACAGGGGGATTCGAGCAGTACTTC	CASSPGTGGFEQYF
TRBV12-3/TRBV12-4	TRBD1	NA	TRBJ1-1	TGTGCCAGCAGTTTGGGGGCCCGGGACAGGAACACTGAAGCTTTCTTT	CASSLGARDRNTEAFF
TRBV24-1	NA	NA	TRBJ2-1	TGTGCCACCCCTCCCGGGACAAGATACAATGAGCAGTTCTTC	CATPPGTRYNEQFF
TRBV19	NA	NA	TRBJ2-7	TGTGCCAGTAGTCTCCGTCGGGGGACCTCCTACGAGCAGTACTTC	CASSLRRGTSYEQYF
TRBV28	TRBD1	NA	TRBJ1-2	TGTGCCAGCACCATAGGGGGACAGACCGCTAACTATGGCTACACCTTC	CASTIGGQTANYGYTF
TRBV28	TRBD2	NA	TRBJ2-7	TGTGCCAGCAGTTTGGGACTAGTACCCTTCGAGCAGTACTTC	CASSLGLVPFEQYF
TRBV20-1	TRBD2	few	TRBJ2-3	TGCAGTGCTAGTCTAGCGGGAGCTTCTTCACAGGATACGCAGTATTTT	CSASLAGASSQDTQYF
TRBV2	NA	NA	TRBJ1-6	TGTGCCAGCAGTGTTGGCAGCGGTTCACCCCTCCACTTT	CASSVGSGSPLHF
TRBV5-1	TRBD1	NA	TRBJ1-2	TGCGCCAGCAGTGGGGACAGAGATGGCTACACCTTC	CASSGDRDGYTF
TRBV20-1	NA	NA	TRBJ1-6	TGCAGTGCCAACACCGGACGGGGTTCACCCCTCCACTTT	CSANTGRGSPLHF
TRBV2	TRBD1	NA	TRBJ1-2	TGTGCCAGCAGTGAAGCCGCCGGACAGGGAGTCTATGGCTACACCTTC	CASSEAAGQGVYGYTF